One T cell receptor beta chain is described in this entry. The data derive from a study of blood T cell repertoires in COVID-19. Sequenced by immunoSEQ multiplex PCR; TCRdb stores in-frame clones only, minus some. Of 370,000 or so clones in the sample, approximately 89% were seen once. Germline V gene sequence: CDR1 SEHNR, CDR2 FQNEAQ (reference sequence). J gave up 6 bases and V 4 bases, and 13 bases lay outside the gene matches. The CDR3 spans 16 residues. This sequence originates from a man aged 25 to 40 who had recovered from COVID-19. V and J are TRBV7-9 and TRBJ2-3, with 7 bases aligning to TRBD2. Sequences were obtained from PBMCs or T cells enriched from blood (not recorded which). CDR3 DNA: TGTGCCAGCAGCTCCACCTTAGGGAGGGTGGGGGATACGCAGTATTTT. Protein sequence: CASSSTLGRVGDTQYF.